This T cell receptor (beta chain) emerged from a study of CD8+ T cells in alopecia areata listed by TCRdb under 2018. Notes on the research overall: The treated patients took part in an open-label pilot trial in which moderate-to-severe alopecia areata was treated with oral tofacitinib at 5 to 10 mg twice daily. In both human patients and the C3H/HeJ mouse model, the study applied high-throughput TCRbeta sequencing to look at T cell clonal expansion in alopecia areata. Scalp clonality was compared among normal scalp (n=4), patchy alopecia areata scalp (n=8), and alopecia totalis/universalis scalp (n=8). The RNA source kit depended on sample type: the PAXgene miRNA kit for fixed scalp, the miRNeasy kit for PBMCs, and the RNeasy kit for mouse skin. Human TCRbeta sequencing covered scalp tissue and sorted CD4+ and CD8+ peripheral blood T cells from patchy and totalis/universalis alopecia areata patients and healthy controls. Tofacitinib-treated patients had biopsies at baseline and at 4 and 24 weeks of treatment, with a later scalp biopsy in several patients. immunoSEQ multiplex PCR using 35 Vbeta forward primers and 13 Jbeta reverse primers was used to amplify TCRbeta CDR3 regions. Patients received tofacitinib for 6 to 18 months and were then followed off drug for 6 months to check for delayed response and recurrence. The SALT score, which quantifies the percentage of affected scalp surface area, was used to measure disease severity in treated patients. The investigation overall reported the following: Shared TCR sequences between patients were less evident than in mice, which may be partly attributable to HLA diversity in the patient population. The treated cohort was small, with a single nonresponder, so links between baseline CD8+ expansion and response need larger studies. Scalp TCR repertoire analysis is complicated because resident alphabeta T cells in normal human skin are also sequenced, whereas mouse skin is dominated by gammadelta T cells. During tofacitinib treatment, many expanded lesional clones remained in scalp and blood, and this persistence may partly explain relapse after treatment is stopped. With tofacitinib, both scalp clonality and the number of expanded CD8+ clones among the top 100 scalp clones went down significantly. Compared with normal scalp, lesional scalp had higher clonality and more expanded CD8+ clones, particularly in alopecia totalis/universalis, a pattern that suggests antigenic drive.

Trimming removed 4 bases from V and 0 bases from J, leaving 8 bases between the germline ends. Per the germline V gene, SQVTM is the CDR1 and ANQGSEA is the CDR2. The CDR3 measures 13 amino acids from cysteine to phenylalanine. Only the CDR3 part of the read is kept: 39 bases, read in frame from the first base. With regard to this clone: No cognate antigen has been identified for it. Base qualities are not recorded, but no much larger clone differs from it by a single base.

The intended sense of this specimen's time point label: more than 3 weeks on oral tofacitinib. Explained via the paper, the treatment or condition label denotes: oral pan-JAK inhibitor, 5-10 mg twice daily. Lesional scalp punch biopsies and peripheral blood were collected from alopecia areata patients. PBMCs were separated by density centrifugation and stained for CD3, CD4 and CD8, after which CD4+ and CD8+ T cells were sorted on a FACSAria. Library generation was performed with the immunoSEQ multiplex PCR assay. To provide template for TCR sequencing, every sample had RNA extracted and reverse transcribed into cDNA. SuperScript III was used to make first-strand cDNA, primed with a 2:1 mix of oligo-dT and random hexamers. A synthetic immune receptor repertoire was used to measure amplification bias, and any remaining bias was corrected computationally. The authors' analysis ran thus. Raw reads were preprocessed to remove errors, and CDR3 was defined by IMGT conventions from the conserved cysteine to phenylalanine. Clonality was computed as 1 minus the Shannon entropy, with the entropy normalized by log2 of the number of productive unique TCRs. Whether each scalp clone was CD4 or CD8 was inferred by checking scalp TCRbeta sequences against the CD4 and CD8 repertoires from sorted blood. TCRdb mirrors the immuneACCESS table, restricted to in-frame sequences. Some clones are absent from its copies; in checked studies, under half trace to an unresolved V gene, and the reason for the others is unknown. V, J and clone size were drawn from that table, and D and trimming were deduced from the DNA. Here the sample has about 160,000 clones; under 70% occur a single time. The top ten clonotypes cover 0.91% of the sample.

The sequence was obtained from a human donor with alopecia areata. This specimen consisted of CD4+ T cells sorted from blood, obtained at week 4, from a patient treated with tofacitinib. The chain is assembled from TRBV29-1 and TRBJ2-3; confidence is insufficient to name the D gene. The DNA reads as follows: TGCAGCGTTGCGTCACGGAGCACAGATACGCAGTATTTT. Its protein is CSVASRSTDTQYF.